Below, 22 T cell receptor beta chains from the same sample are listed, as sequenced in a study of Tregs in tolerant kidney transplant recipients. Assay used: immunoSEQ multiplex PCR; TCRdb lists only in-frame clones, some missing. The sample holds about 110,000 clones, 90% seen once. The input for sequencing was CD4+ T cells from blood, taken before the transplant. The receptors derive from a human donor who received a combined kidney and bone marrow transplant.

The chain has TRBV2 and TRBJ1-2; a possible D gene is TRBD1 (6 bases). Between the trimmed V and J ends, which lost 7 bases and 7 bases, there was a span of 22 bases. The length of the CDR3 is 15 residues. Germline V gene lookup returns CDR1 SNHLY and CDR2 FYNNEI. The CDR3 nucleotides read TGTGCCAGCACCCCGCAGGGGATAATGGGTTCTGGCTACACCTTC. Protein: CASTPQGIMGSGYTF.

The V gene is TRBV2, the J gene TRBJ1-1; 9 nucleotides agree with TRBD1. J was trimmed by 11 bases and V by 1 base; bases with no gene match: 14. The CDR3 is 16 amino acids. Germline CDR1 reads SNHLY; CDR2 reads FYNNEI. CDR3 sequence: CASSEGFVTGGYGAFF. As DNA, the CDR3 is TGTGCCAGCAGTGAAGGGTTCGTGACAGGGGGTTACGGGGCTTTCTTT.

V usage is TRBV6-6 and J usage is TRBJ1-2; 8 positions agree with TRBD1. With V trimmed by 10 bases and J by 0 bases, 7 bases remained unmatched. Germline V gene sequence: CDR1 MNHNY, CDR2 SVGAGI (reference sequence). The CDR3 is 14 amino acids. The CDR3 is CATQDRVPNYGYTF. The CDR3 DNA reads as TGTGCCACCCAGGACAGGGTCCCTAACTATGGCTACACCTTC.

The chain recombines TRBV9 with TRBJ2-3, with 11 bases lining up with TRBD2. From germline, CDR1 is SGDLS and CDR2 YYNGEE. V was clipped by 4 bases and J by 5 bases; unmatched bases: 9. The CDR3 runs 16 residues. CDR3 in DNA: TGTGCCAGCAGCCCTCCTAGCGGGGGGCCTCAAGATACGCAGTATTTT. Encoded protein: CASSPPSGGPQDTQYF.

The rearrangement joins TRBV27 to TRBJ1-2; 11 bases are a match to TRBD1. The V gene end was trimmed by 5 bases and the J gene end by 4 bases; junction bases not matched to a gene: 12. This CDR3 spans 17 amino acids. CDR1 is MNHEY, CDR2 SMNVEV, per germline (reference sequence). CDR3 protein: CASSPWTGGAMIYGYTF. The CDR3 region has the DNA TGTGCCAGCAGTCCTTGGACAGGGGGCGCGATGATCTATGGCTACACCTTC.

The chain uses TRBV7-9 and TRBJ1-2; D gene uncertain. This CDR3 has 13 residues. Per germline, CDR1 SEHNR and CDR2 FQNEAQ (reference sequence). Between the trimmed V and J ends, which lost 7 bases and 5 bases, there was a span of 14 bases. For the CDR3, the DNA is TGTGCCAGCACCCCCGAACAAAAGTATGGCTACACCTTC. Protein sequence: CASTPEQKYGYTF.

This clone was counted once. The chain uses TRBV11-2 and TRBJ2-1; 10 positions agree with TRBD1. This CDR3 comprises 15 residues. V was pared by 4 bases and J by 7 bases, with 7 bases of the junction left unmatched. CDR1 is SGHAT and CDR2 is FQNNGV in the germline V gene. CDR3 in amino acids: CASSSGQGISNEQFF. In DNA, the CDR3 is TGTGCCAGCAGCTCGGGACAGGGGATTTCAAATGAGCAGTTCTTC.

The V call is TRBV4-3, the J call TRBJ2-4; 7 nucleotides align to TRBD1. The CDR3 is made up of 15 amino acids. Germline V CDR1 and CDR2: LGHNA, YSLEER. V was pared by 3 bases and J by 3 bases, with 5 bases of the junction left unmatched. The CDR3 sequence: CASSQWDSSKNIQYF. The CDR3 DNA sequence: TGCGCCAGCAGCCAGTGGGACAGTAGCAAAAACATTCAGTACTTC.

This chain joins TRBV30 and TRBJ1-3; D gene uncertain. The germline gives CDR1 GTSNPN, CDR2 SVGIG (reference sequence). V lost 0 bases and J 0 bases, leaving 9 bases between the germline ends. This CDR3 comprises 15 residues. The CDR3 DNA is TGTGCCTGGAGTGTACAGTTTGGCTCTGGAAACACCATATATTTT. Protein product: CAWSVQFGSGNTIYF.

CDR3 region: CASSYWDILAKNIQYF. In nucleotides, the CDR3 is TGTGCCAGCAGTTACTGGGACATACTAGCCAAAAACATTCAGTACTTC. V gene TRBV6-6 combines with J gene TRBJ2-4; D may be TRBD1 (6 bases). V gave up 1 base and J gave up 0 bases, with 10 bases separating them. This CDR3 comprises 16 residues. In germline, CDR1 is MNHNY, CDR2 SVGAGI (reference sequence).

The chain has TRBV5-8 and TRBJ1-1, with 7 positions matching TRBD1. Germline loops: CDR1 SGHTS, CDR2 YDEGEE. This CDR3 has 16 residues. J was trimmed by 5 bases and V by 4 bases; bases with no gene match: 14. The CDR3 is CASSSGDSSVLTEAFF. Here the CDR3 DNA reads TGTGCCAGCAGCAGTGGGGACAGTTCTGTCTTAACTGAAGCTTTCTTT.

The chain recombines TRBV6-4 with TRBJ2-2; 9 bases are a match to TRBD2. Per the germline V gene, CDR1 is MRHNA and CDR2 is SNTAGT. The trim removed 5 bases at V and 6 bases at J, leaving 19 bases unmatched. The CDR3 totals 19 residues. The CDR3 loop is CASSPPTIDIAGVPGELFF. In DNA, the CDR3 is TGTGCCAGCAGTCCCCCTACGATTGATATAGCGGGAGTCCCCGGGGAGCTGTTTTTT.

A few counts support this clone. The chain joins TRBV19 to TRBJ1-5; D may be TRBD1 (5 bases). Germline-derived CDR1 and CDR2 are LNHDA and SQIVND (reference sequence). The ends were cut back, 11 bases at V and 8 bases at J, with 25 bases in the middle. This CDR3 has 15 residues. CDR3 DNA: TGTGCCCGAGTTTTGGAGGGGCGTCCGGATGAGCCCCAGCATTTT. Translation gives CARVLEGRPDEPQHF. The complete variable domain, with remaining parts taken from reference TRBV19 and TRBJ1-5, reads DGGITQSPKYLFRKEGQNVTLSCEQNLNHDAMYWYRQDPGQGLRLIYYSQIVNDFQKGDIAEGYSVSREKKESFPLTVTSAQKNPTAFYLCARVLEGRPDEPQHFGDGTRLSIL.

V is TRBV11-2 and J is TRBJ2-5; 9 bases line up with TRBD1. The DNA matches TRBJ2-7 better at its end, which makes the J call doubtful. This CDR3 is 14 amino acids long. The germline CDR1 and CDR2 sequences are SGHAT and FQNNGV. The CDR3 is CASSLGGQGYEQYF. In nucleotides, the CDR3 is TGTGCCAGCAGCTTAGGGGGACAGGGCTACGAGCAGTACTTC.

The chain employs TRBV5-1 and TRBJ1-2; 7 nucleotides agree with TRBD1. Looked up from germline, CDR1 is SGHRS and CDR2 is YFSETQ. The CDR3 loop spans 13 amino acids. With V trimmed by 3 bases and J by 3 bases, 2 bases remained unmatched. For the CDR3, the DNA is TGCGCCAGCAGCTCGGGACAGTACTATGGCTACACCTTC. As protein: CASSSGQYYGYTF.

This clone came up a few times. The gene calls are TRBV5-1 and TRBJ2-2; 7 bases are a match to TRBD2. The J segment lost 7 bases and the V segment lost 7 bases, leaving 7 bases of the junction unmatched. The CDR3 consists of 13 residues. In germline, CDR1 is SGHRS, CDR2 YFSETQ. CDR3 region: CASGLEIGGELFF. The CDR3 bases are TGCGCCAGCGGACTAGAGATCGGCGGGGAGCTGTTTTTT.

In nucleotides, the CDR3 is TGTGCCAGCAAGCGACAGGGGGCGCTAACCGGGGAGCTGTTTTTT. Protein sequence: CASKRQGALTGELFF. The gene calls are TRBV6-1 and TRBJ2-2; 10 bases map to TRBD1. The germline CDR1 and CDR2 sequences are MNHNS and SASEGT. The CDR3 loop spans 15 amino acids. With V trimmed by 7 bases and J by 5 bases, 7 bases remained unmatched.

The CDR3 DNA sequence: TGTGCCAGTAGTGGCTCGGACAGGGGCCAGCAGGTCTATGGCTACACCTTC. Its protein product is CASSGSDRGQQVYGYTF. The chain employs TRBV19 and TRBJ1-2, with TRBD1 identical over 9 bases. Germline V gene data show CDR1 as LNHDA and CDR2 as SQIVND (reference sequence). The CDR3 is 17 amino acids. V was clipped by 5 bases and J by 4 bases; unmatched bases: 14.

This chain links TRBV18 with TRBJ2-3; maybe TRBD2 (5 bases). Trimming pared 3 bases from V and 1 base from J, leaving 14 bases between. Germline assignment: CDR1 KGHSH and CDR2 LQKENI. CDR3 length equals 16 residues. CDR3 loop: CASSPQGLLRTDTQYF. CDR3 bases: TGTGCCAGCTCACCTCAAGGACTTTTACGCACAGATACGCAGTATTTT. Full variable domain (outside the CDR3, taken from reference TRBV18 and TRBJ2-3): NAGVMQNPRHLVRRRGQEARLRCSPMKGHSHVYWYRQLPEEGLKFMVYLQKENIIDESGMPKERFSAEFPKEGPSILRIQQVVRGDSAAYFCASSPQGLLRTDTQYFGPGTRLTVL.

DNA for the CDR3: TGTGCCAGCTCACCAGAAGGGCGGGGACTCTACGAGCAGTACTTC. It is translated as CASSPEGRGLYEQYF. The chain couples TRBV18 to TRBJ2-7; tentatively, D is TRBD2 (6 bases). Trimming removed 2 bases at V and 3 bases at J, with 14 bases between. Germline CDR1 reads KGHSH; CDR2 reads LQKENI. The CDR3 is 15 residues long.

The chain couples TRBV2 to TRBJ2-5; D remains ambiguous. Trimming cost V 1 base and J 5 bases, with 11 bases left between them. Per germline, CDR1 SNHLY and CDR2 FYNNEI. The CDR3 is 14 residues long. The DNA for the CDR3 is TGTGCCAGCAGTGAAGACTTAAGCTACGAGACCCAGTACTTC. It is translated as CASSEDLSYETQYF.

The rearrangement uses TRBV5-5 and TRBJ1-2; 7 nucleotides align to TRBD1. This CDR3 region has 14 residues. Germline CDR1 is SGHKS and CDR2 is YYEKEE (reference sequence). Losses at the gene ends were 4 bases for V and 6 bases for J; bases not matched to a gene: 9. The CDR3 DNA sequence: TGTGCCAGCAGCCGAGGCGACAGGGATCATGGCTACACCTTC. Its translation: CASSRGDRDHGYTF.